This is a list of T cell receptor beta chains from one sample in a study of tumor-infiltrating lymphocytes in primary liver carcinoma. Each CDR3 protein is one row after TCRdb ran MiXCR on the multiplex PCR reads. Among 90,000 to 150,000 distinct CDR3 sequences listed, about 68% were seen once. The sequenced sample consisted of liver tumor tissue from sampling region 1. Source of these receptors: a woman aged 55-70 years with primary liver carcinoma and hepatitis B virus infection. Each CDR3 is given without its conserved first and last residue. A D gene is named only where the DNA matches it firmly.

j_call | v_call | d_call | cdr3_aa
TRBJ2-1 | TRBV11-2 | - | VSSLGPGSAPNEQF
TRBJ2-7 | TRBV20-1 | TRBD2 | SARGLAGVEQY
TRBJ2-7 | TRBV11-2 | TRBD1 | ASSLKGQGRYEQY
TRBJ2-5 | TRBV29-1 | TRBD1 | NVEPGRGRQETQY
TRBJ2-3 | TRBV11-2 | TRBD2 | ASPGRASGSTDTQY
TRBJ1-3 | TRBV5-1 | - | TSSSEPGNTIY
TRBJ2-1 | TRBV6-5 | - | ASSSHGLDSSLF
TRBJ2-5 | TRBV12-3/TRBV12-4 | - | ASSLGGHETQY
TRBJ2-1 | TRBV11-2 | TRBD2 | ASSWTSAEQF
TRBJ1-2 | TRBV29-1 | - | SVEPGGNGYT
TRBJ2-7 | TRBV5-5 | TRBD2 | ASSLEGSSGIYEQY
TRBJ2-7 | TRBV7-9 | TRBD1 | ASSPWDQGADYEQY
TRBJ2-5 | TRBV11-3 | - | TSCLERGREETQY
TRBJ2-3 | TRBV5-1 | TRBD2 | ASSPGGGGYTQY
TRBJ1-4 | TRBV5-4 | TRBD1 | ASSRGQGTGNEKLF
TRBJ2-5 | TRBV29-1 | - | SVAADGTGGETQY
TRBJ1-1 | TRBV7-9 | - | ASSRGRNTEAF
TRBJ2-1 | TRBV15 | - | ATSSIETSLHEQF
TRBJ2-5 | TRBV28 | TRBD2 | ASSLRYGREMETQY
TRBJ2-7 | TRBV10-3 | TRBD2 | ASRRTSGSYEQY
TRBJ2-5 | TRBV11-2 | - | ASRPNFAGTQY
TRBJ2-3 | TRBV11-2 | - | ASNLVGRHTDTQY
TRBJ1-1 | TRBV11-1 | - | VSSLRVMAEAF
TRBJ2-7 | TRBV12-3/TRBV12-4 | - | ASSLVVGYEQY
TRBJ2-7 | TRBV4-1 | - | ASSQGPGLLAYEQY
TRBJ2-7 | TRBV5-1 | - | ASSLEASGPGGQY
TRBJ2-6 | TRBV28 | TRBD1 | ASRDRGSGANVLT
TRBJ2-5 | TRBV11-2 | TRBD2 | ASSFPVAGRYQETQY
TRBJ1-5 | TRBV28 | TRBD1 | AMQGAGGNQPQH
TRBJ2-5 | TRBV6-6 | - | ASSYRGSHQETQC